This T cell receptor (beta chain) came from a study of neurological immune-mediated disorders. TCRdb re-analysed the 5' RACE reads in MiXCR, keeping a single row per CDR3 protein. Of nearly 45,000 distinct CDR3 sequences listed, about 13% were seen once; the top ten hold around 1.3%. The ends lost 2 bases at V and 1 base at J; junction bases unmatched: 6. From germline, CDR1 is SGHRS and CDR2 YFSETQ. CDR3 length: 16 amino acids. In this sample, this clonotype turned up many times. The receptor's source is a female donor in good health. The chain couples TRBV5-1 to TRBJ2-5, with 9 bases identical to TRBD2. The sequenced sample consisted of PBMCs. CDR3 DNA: TGCGCCAGCAGCTTAAGCGGGAGGCTAATCCAAGAGACCCAGTACTTC. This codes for CASSLSGRLIQETQYF.